The clone carrying this TCR beta chain was detected a few times. This sample stems from a study of spatial heterogeneity in lung cancer. TCRdb re-called the 5' RACE reads through MiXCR, storing one row per CDR3 protein. This table has tens of thousands of distinct CDR3 sequences, roughly 7% appearing once. Time point specified: sample taken at primary tumor resection. TCRs were sequenced from unsorted whole RNA of tumor, nontumor lung or PBMC. Germline-derived CDR1 and CDR2 are SGHTA and FQGTGA. CDR3 length: 16 residues. With 5 bases removed from V and 1 base from J, the gap between germline ends came to 17 bases.

The sequence was obtained from a female donor with early-stage non-small cell lung cancer. Here the sequenced sample was PBMCs, taken at surgery. The V and J genes are TRBV7-3 and TRBJ2-5; the D gene is possibly TRBD2 (6 bases). The CDR3 here is CASSPSLAGGQETQYF. The CDR3, as DNA: TGTGCCAGCAGCCCCTCCTTGGCCGGGGGCCAAGAGACCCAGTACTTC. Based on the CDR3 plus reference TRBV7-3 and TRBJ2-5, the full variable domain is GAGVSQTPSNKVTEKGKYVELRCDPISGHTALYWYRQSLGQGPEFLIYFQGTGAADDSGLPNDRFFAVRPEGSVSTLKIQRTERGDSAVYLCASSPSLAGGQETQYFGPGTRLLVL.